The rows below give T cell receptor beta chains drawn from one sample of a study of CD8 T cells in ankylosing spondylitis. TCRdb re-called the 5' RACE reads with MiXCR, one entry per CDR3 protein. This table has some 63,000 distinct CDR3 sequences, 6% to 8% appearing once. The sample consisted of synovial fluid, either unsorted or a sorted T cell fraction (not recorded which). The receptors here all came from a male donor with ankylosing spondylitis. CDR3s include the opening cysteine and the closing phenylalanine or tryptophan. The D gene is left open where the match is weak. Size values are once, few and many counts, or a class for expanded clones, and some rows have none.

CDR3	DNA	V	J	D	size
CASSYSFQDGVGELFF	TGTGCCAGCAGTTATAGTTTTCAGGACGGGGTCGGGGAGCTGTTTTTT	TRBV6-2/TRBV6-3	TRBJ2-2	-	few
CATSARGAEAFF	TGTGCCACCAGTGCGAGGGGCGCTGAAGCTTTCTTT	TRBV24-1	TRBJ1-1	-	many
CASSLASTDTQYF	TGCGCCAGCAGCCTGGCTAGCACAGATACGCAGTATTTT	TRBV5-1	TRBJ2-3	-	medium-sized
CASSLGGAAYGQYF	TGTGCCAGCAGCTTAGGAGGGGCAGCCTACGGGCAGTACTTC	TRBV7-2	TRBJ2-7	-	-
CASSPTSGGYEQYF	TGTGCCAGCAGCCCCACTAGCGGTGGTTACGAGCAGTACTTC	TRBV3-1	TRBJ2-7	TRBD2	-
CASSQDLTSGPLNEQFF	TGCGCCAGCAGCCAGGATCTAACTAGCGGGCCACTCAATGAGCAGTTCTTC	TRBV4-1	TRBJ2-1	TRBD2	many
CASSLAGGDEAFF	TGTGCCAGCAGCTTGGCGGGGGGCGATGAAGCTTTCTTT	TRBV5-4	TRBJ1-1	-	many
CSARPAEGSGELFF	TGCAGTGCTAGGCCAGCGGAAGGCTCCGGGGAGCTGTTTTTT	TRBV20-1	TRBJ2-2	-	-
CASSYAEGLYEQYF	TGTGCCAGCAGTTACGCTGAGGGTCTCTACGAGCAGTACTTC	TRBV6-5	TRBJ2-7	-	few
CASSQDWLAGLDEQFF	TGTGCCAGCAGCCAAGATTGGCTAGCGGGATTGGATGAGCAGTTCTTC	TRBV4-2	TRBJ2-1	TRBD2	few
CASSVPEGGGYGYTF	TGTGCCAGCAGTGTCCCTGAGGGGGGTGGCTATGGCTACACCTTC	TRBV25-1	TRBJ1-2	-	-
CAISDPHQGGSNEQFF	TGTGCCATCAGTGATCCCCACCAGGGGGGTAGCAATGAGCAGTTCTTC	TRBV24-1	TRBJ2-1	-	few
CASSYEPTSQQFF	TGTGCCAGCAGTTACGAGCCGACTAGTCAGCAGTTCTTC	TRBV6-5	TRBJ2-1	-	many
CSVSGANVLTF	TGCAGCGTCTCTGGGGCCAACGTCCTGACTTTC	TRBV29-1	TRBJ2-6	-	many
CASSFFREALNEQFF	TGTGCCAGCAGTTTTTTCCGGGAGGCCCTCAATGAGCAGTTCTTC	TRBV12-3/TRBV12-4	TRBJ2-1	TRBD2	many
CASSQVPASGRDTQYF	TGTGCCAGCAGCCAAGTTCCGGCTAGCGGGAGAGATACGCAGTATTTT	TRBV14	TRBJ2-3	TRBD2	many
CASSAGQGYTDTQYF	TGTGCCAGCAGCGCTGGGCAGGGTTACACAGATACGCAGTATTTT	TRBV3-1	TRBJ2-3	-	-
CAISDTASNQPQHF	TGTGCCATCAGTGATACGGCTAGCAATCAGCCCCAGCATTTT	TRBV10-3	TRBJ1-5	-	many
CSARDGFPYNEQFF	TGCAGTGCTAGAGACGGATTTCCCTACAATGAGCAGTTCTTC	TRBV20-1	TRBJ2-1	-	many
CASSVTTISSYNEQFF	TGTGCCAGCAGCGTAACGACCATCAGCTCCTACAATGAGCAGTTCTTC	TRBV9	TRBJ2-1	-	few
CSVPASGANVLTF	TGCAGCGTTCCTGCCTCTGGGGCCAACGTCCTGACTTTC	TRBV29-1	TRBJ2-6	-	many
CASSTSTGGETQYF	TGCGCCAGCAGCACCTCGACAGGGGGAGAGACCCAGTACTTC	TRBV5-1	TRBJ2-5	TRBD1	many
CASSFADRGRHF	TGTGCCAGCAGTTTCGCGGACCGTGGTAGGCATTTT	TRBV12-3/TRBV12-4	TRBJ1-5	-	many
CASSLEGMRGTGELFF	TGCGCCAGCAGCTTGGAAGGTATGCGTGGCACCGGGGAGCTGTTTTTT	TRBV5-1	TRBJ2-2	-	many
CASSQNLGDEQYF	TGTGCCAGCAGCCAAAACCTGGGGGACGAGCAGTACTTC	TRBV14	TRBJ2-7	-	-
CASSPLLAASTDTQYF	TGTGCCAGCAGCCCCTTACTAGCGGCTAGCACAGATACGCAGTATTTT	TRBV14	TRBJ2-3	TRBD2	-
CSAGGGSSPLYEQYF	TGCAGTGCTGGGGGGGGGAGTTCTCCTCTCTACGAGCAGTACTTC	TRBV20-1	TRBJ2-7	TRBD2	many
CAISESVQATSYNEQFF	TGTGCCATCAGTGAGTCGGTACAGGCCACCTCCTACAATGAGCAGTTCTTC	TRBV10-3	TRBJ2-1	-	many
CAISSTSGMSETQYF	TGTGCCATCAGTTCGACTAGCGGGATGTCAGAGACCCAGTACTTC	TRBV10-3	TRBJ2-5	TRBD2	medium-sized
CASSLGGSLNSPLHF	TGTGCCAGCAGCTTAGGGGGGTCCCTTAATTCACCCCTCCACTTT	TRBV7-9	TRBJ1-6	-	few
CSAPPRDRGYGYTF	TGCAGTGCACCTCCCCGGGACAGGGGGTATGGCTACACCTTC	TRBV20-1	TRBJ1-2	TRBD1	many
CAWNRGGQETQYF	TGTGCCTGGAACAGGGGAGGACAAGAGACCCAGTACTTC	TRBV30	TRBJ2-5	-	-
CASSLDWGQGETQYF	TGTGCCAGCAGCTTAGACTGGGGACAGGGAGAGACCCAGTACTTC	TRBV7-8	TRBJ2-5	TRBD1	many
CSAQRGNEGTGGYTF	TGCAGTGCCCAGAGGGGAAACGAGGGGACAGGGGGCTACACCTTC	TRBV20-1	TRBJ1-2	TRBD1	many
CASSPFSGLAGADTQYF	TGTGCCAGCAGCCCGTTCAGCGGACTAGCGGGGGCAGATACGCAGTATTTT	TRBV7-3	TRBJ2-3	TRBD2	few
CASSQPTGVSSYNEQFF	TGTGCCAGCAGCCAACCTACAGGGGTCAGCTCCTACAATGAGCAGTTCTTC	TRBV3-1	TRBJ2-1	TRBD1	few
CSVRTGALGLETQYF	TGCAGCGTTAGGACAGGGGCCCTCGGGTTAGAGACCCAGTACTTC	TRBV29-1	TRBJ2-5	TRBD1	few
CASSLDGTGRREQYF	TGTGCCAGCAGTTTAGACGGGACTGGCCGCCGCGAGCAGTACTTC	TRBV28	TRBJ2-7	-	many
CSATTGSNQPQHF	TGCAGTGCCACGACAGGGAGCAATCAGCCCCAGCATTTT	TRBV20-1	TRBJ1-5	TRBD1	many
CASSRIQGAGNEQFF	TGTGCCAGCAGCCGCATACAGGGGGCGGGGAATGAGCAGTTCTTC	TRBV7-9	TRBJ2-1	TRBD1	-
CASSTRLNSGANVLTF	TGTGCCAGTAGTACCCGACTGAACTCTGGGGCCAACGTCCTGACTTTC	TRBV19	TRBJ2-6	-	many
CASRNQGVGNSPLHF	TGTGCCAGCAGGAATCAGGGTGTGGGGAATTCACCCCTCCACTTT	TRBV27	TRBJ1-6	-	-
CASSLDARVYQETQYF	TGTGCCAGCAGCTTGGATGCCAGGGTTTACCAAGAGACCCAGTACTTC	TRBV5-4	TRBJ2-5	-	few
CASSFFSGVEQHF	TGTGCCAGCAGCTTTTTTTCCGGTGTGGAGCAACACTTC	TRBV5-6	TRBJ2-5	-	many
CASRRGTSGLYEQYF	TGTGCCAGCAGGCGCGGGACTAGCGGCCTCTACGAGCAGTACTTC	TRBV6-1	TRBJ2-7	TRBD2	many
CSAEGPNSGNTGELFF	TGCAGTGCTGAAGGGCCGAATAGCGGGAACACCGGGGAGCTGTTTTTT	TRBV20-1	TRBJ2-2	-	many
CASPQPGQGNFHEQYF	TGTGCCAGCCCACAACCGGGACAGGGAAATTTCCACGAGCAGTACTTC	TRBV25-1	TRBJ2-7	TRBD1	many
CASSWATSGYSGANVLTF	TGTGCCAGCAGCTGGGCGACTAGCGGGTACTCTGGGGCCAACGTCCTGACTTTC	TRBV11-2	TRBJ2-6	TRBD2	many
CSAGTLGGIYTEAFF	TGCAGTGCTGGGACCCTTGGGGGGATATACACTGAAGCCTTCTTT	TRBV20-1	TRBJ1-1	-	few
CASSPSGSLTYEQYF	TGTGCCAGCAGTCCTAGCGGGAGCCTCACCTACGAGCAGTACTTC	TRBV27	TRBJ2-7	TRBD2	few
CASSLQGVSSYEQYF	TGTGCCAGCAGTTTACAGGGGGTAAGCTCCTACGAGCAGTACTTC	TRBV12-3/TRBV12-4	TRBJ2-7	TRBD1	many
CASSVLGVETQYF	TGTGCCAGCAGTGTATTAGGCGTAGAGACCCAGTACTTC	TRBV2	TRBJ2-5	-	-
CASSSGLAGVETQYF	TGCGCCAGCAGCTCGGGACTAGCGGGAGTCGAGACCCAGTACTTC	TRBV5-1	TRBJ2-5	TRBD2	few
CSARTGMGNTGELFF	TGCAGTGCCAGGACAGGAATGGGGAACACCGGGGAGCTGTTTTTT	TRBV20-1	TRBJ2-2	TRBD1	many
CSARDGGNTEAFF	TGCAGCGCTAGGGACGGGGGAAACACTGAAGCTTTCTTT	TRBV29-1	TRBJ1-1	-	many
CASSIKQTEAFF	TGTGCCAGTAGTATCAAACAAACTGAAGCTTTCTTT	TRBV19	TRBJ1-1	-	few